The entry below gives a single T cell receptor beta chain sequence along with its context. Authors' analysis steps: Reference gene primer amplification yielded estimated nucleated cell counts. Assay used: immunoSEQ multiplex PCR; TCRdb lists only in-frame clones, some missing. The D gene and trimming were derived from the DNA, and the V and J assignments and clone size from that table. Of roughly 68,000 clones detected, about 92% appear once; the ten largest clones hold approximately 0.49%. This specimen comes from a study of blood T cell repertoires in COVID-19. Study background: Collection of acute and convalescent COVID-19 samples took place in the United States, Italy and Spain.

Germline V CDR1 and CDR2: SGHNT, YYREEE (reference sequence). The V and J ends lost 6 bases and 13 bases respectively, with 23 bases between them. The CDR3 sequence is 15 residues long. The genes are TRBV5-4 and TRBJ1-6, with D unclear. The sequenced sample consisted of peripheral blood. This receptor was taken from a man aged 45-65 years with COVID-19, enrolled during active disease. CDR3 in DNA: TGTGCCAGCACCCGGAGAGGGCAGGTCTCTTCCCCCCTCCACTTT. Translation gives CASTRRGQVSSPLHF. Supplemented by reference TRBV5-4 and TRBJ1-6, the full variable domain reads ETGVTQSPTHLIKTRGQQVTLRCSSQSGHNTVSWYQQALGQGPQFIFQYYREEENGRGNFPPRFSGLQFPNYSSELNVNALELDDSALYLCASTRRGQVSSPLHFGNGTRLTVT.